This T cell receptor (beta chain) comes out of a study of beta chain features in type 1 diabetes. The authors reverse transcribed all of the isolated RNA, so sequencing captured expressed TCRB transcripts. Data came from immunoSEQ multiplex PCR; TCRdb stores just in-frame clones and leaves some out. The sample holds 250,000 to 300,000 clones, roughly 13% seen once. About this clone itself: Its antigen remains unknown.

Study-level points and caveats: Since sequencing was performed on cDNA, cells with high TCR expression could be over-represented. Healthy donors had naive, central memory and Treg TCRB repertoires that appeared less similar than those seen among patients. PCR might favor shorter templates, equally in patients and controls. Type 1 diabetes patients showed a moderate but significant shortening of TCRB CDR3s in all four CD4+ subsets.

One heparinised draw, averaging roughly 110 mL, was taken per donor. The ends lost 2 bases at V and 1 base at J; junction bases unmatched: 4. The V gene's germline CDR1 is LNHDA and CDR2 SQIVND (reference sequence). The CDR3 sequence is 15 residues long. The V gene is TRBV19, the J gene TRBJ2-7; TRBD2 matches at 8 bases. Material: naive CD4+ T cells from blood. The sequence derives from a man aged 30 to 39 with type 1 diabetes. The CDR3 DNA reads TGTGCCAGTAGTATAACTAGCGGACGGTCCTACGAGCAGTACTTC. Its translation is CASSITSGRSYEQYF.